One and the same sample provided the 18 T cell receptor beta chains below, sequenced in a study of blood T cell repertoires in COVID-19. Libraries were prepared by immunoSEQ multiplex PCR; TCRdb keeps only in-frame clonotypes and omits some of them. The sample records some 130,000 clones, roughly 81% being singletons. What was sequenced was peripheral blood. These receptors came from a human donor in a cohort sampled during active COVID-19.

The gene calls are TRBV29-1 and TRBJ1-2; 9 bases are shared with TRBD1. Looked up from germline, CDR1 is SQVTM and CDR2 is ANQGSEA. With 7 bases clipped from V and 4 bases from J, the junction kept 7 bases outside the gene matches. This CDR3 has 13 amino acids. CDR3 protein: CSAPTGGIYGYTF. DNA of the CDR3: TGCAGCGCACCAACAGGGGGCATCTATGGCTACACCTTC.

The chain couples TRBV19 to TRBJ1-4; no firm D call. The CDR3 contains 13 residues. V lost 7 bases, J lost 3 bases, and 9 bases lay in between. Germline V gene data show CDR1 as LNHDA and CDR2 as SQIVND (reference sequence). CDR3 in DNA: TGTGCCAGTAAACAGCTCTCTAATGAAAAACTGTTTTTT. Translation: CASKQLSNEKLFF.

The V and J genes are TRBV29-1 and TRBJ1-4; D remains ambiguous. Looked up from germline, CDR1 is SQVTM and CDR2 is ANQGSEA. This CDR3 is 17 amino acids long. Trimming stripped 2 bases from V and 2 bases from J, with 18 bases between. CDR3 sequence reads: CSVESGWEVRTNEKLFF. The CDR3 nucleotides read TGCAGCGTTGAATCCGGATGGGAGGTTAGGACTAATGAAAAACTGTTTTTT.

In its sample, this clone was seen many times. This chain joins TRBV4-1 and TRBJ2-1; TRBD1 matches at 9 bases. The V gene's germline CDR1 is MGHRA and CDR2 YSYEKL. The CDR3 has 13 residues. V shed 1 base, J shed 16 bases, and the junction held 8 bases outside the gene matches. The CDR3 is CASSQVPGQGVFF. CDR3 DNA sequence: TGCGCCAGCAGCCAAGTACCGGGACAGGGTGTTTTCTTC.

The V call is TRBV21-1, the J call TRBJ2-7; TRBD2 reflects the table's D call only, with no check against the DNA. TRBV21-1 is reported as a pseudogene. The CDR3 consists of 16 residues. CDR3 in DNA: TGTGCCAGCAGCAATACTAGCGGGGGGCGATTCGGCGAGCAGTACTTC. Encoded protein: CASSNTSGGRFGEQYF.

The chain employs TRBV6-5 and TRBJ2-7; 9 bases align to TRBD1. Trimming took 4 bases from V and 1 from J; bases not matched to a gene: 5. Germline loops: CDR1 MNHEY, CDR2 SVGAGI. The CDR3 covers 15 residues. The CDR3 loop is CASSWGQGGSYEQYF. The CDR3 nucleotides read TGTGCCAGCAGTTGGGGACAGGGAGGGTCCTACGAGCAGTACTTC.

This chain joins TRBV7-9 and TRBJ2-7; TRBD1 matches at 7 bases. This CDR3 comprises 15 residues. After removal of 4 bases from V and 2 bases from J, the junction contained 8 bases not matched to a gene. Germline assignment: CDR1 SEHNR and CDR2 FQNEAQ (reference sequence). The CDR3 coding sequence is TGTGCCAGCAGCTCAAAAGGGACAGTACCCTACGAGCAGTACTTC. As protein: CASSSKGTVPYEQYF.

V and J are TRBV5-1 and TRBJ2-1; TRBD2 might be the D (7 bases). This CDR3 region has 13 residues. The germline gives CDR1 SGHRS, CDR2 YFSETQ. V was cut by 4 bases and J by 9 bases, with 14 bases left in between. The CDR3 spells CASSAGEGGEQFF. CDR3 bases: TGCGCCAGCAGCGCAGGGGAGGGGGGTGAGCAGTTCTTC.

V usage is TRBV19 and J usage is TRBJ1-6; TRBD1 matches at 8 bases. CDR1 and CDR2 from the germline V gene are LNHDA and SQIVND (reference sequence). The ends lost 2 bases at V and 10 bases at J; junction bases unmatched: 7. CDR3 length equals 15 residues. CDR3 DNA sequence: TGTGCCAGTAGTATACAGGGGGCCTATGGATCACCCCTCCACTTT. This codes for CASSIQGAYGSPLHF.

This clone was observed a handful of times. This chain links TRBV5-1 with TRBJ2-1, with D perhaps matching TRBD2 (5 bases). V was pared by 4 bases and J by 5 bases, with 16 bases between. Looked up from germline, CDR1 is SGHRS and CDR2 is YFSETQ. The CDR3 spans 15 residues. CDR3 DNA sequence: TGCGCCAGCAGCCCGCTAACTAGGACTGACAATGAGCAGTTCTTC. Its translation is CASSPLTRTDNEQFF.

This CDR3 reads CASRLGRGPNTEAFF. The CDR3 DNA sequence: TGTGCAAGTCGCTTAGGGCGGGGCCCGAACACTGAAGCTTTCTTT. This chain uses TRBV12-2 with TRBJ1-1. TRBV12-2 is marked as a pseudogene. The CDR3 consists of 15 residues.

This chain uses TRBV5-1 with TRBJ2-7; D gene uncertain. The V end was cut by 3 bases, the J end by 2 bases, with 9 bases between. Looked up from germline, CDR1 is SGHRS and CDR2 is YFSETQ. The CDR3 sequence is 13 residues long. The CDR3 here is CASSYPGTYEQYF. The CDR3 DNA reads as TGCGCCAGCAGCTATCCGGGTACCTACGAGCAGTACTTC. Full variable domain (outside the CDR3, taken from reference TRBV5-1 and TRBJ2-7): KAGVTQTPRYLIKTRGQQVTLSCSPISGHRSVSWYQQTPGQGLQFLFEYFSETQRNKGNFPGRFSGRQFSNSRSEMNVSTLELGDSALYLCASSYPGTYEQYFGPGTRLTVT.

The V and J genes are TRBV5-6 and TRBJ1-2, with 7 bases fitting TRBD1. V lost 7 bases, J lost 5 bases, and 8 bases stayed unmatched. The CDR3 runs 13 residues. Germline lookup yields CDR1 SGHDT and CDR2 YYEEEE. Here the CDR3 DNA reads TGTGCCAGCTTATCCGGGACAGTTTATGGCTACACCTTC. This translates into CASLSGTVYGYTF.

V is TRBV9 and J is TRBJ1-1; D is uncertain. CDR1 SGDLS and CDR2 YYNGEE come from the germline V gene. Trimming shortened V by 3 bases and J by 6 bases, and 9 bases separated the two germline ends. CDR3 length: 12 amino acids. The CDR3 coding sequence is TGTGCCAGCAGCGCCCCGGAGTCTGAAGCTTTCTTT. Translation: CASSAPESEAFF.

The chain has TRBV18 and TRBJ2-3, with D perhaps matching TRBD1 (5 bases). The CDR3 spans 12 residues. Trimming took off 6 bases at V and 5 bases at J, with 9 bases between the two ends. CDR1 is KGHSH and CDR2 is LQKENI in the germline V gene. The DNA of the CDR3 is TGTGCCAGCTCGCCCGACAGAGATACGCAGTATTTT. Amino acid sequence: CASSPDRDTQYF.

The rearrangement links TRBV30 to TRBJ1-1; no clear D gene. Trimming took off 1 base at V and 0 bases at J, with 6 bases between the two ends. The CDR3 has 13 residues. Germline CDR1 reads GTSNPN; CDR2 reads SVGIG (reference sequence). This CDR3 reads CAWSGALNTEAFF. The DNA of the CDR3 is TGTGCCTGGAGTGGGGCTTTGAACACTGAAGCTTTCTTT.

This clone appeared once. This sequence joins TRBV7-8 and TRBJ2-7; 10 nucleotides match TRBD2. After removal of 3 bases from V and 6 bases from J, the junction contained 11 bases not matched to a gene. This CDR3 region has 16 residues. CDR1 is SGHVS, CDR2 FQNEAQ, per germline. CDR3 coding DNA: TGTGCCAGCAGCTTGCGTAGCGGGGGGACCGCTGTCGAGCAGTACTTC. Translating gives CASSLRSGGTAVEQYF.

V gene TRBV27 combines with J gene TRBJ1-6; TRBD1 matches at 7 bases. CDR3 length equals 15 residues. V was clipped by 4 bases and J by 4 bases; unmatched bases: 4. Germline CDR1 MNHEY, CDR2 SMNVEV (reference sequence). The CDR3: CASSSTGSYNSPLHF. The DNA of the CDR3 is TGTGCCAGCAGTTCGACAGGGTCTTATAATTCACCCCTCCACTTT.